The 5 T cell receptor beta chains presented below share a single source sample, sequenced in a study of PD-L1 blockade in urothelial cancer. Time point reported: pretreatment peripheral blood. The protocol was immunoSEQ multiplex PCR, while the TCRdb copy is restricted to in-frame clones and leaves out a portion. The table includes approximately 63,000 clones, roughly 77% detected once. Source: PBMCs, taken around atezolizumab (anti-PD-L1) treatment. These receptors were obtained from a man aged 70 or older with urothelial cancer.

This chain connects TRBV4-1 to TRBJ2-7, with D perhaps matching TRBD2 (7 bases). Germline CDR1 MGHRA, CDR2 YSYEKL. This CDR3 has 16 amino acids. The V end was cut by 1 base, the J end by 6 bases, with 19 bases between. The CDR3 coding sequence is TGCGCCAGCAGCCAAGGAGGGCTGGGGGGGCCGCTCGAGCAGTACTTC. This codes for CASSQGGLGGPLEQYF.

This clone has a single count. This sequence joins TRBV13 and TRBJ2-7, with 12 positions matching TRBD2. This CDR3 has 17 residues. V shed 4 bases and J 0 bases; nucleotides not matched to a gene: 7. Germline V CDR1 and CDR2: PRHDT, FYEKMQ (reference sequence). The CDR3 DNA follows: TGTGCCAGCAGCTCGGGACTAGCGGGTTACAGCTCCTACGAGCAGTACTTC. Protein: CASSSGLAGYSSYEQYF.

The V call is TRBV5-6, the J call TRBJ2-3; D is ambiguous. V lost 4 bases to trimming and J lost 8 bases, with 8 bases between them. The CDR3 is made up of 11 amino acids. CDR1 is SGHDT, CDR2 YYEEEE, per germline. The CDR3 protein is CASSVLSTQYF. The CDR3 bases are TGTGCCAGCAGCGTTCTCAGTACGCAGTATTTT.

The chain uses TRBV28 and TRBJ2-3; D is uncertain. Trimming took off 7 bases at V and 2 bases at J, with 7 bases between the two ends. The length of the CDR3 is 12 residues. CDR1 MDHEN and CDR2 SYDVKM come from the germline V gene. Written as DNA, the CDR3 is TGTGCCAGCATGCGGCTCACAGATACGCAGTATTTT. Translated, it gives CASMRLTDTQYF.

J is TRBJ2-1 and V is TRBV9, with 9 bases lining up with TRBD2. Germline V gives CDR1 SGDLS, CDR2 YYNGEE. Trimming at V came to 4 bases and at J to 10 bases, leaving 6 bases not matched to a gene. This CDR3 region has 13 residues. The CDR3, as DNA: TGTGCCAGCAGCCAAGCGGGAGGTAACGAGCAGTTCTTC. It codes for CASSQAGGNEQFF.